A selection of T cell receptor beta chains follows, all from one sample in a study of T-cell reconstitution after alpha-beta-depleted transplantation in children. TCRdb used MiXCR to reprocess the PCR reads, holding one entry per CDR3 protein. The sample records hundreds of thousands of distinct CDR3 sequences, 10% to 15% being singletons. The source was PBMCs, mostly from graft donor cells, collected 360 days after TCRalphabeta/CD19-depleted stem cell transplant. All receptors derive from a male patient younger than 18 who had a stem cell transplant for acute myeloid leukemia, so the T cells may come from the graft donor. Each CDR3 is given with its conserved first and last residue. The D gene is left open where the match is weak. Where a row states a size, it is once, few, many or the class of an expanded clone; other rows omit it.

TRBJ2-3,TRBD2,17,TRBV7-6,-,TGTGCCAGCAGCTTAGCGGGGACTAGCGGGAGTGCAGATACGCAGTATTTT,CASSLAGTSGSADTQYF
TRBJ2-7,-,16,TRBV7-9,few,TGTGCCAGCAGCTTAGGGGGCCAGGGGGGCCCCTACGAGCAGTACTTC,CASSLGGQGGPYEQYF
TRBJ2-1,-,15,TRBV6-5,many,TGTGCCAGCAGTTCTCCAGCGATAGGCTACAATGAGCAGTTCTTC,CASSSPAIGYNEQFF
TRBJ2-2,-,12,TRBV29-1,many,TGCAGCGTTGAGCCAGCCGGGGGGGAGCTGTTTTTT,CSVEPAGGELFF
TRBJ2-7,-,16,TRBV28,few,TGTGCCAGCAGTTTCCCGGGACACTCGATTCCCTACGAGCAGTACTTC,CASSFPGHSIPYEQYF
TRBJ1-3,-,16,TRBV6-1,many,TGTGCCAGCAGCGGGCTCACCCCAGGCTCTGGAAACACCATATATTTT,CASSGLTPGSGNTIYF
TRBJ2-1,-,15,TRBV12-3/TRBV12-4,many,TGTGCCAGCAGCCTATCCGGGACACCCTTCAATGAGCAGTTCTTC,CASSLSGTPFNEQFF
TRBJ2-1,TRBD2,16,TRBV5-1,-,TGCGCCAGCAGCTTGAGTCGAGCGGGAGTGATCGATGAGCAGTTCTTC,CASSLSRAGVIDEQFF
TRBJ2-3,TRBD2,13,TRBV7-8,many,TGTGCCAGCAGCTTAACTAGCGGGGATACGCAGTATTTT,CASSLTSGDTQYF
TRBJ2-2,-,17,TRBV4-3,-,TGCGCCAGCAGCCAAGAGGGGCGGATACACGCTTGGGGGGAGCTGTTTTTT,CASSQEGRIHAWGELFF
TRBJ1-1,-,16,TRBV28,many,TGTGCCAGCAGTTTCCCGACGGGGGACGTAAGGTATCAGGCTTTCTTT,CASSFPTGDVRYQAFF
TRBJ2-1,TRBD2,17,TRBV20-1,few,TGCAGTGCTAGAGATCCTAGCGGCCTAAGCTCCTACAATGAGCAGTTCTTC,CSARDPSGLSSYNEQFF
TRBJ2-5,TRBD2,21,TRBV11-1,few,TGTGCCAGCAGCTTAGAAGGGAGACCGCCCGGACTAGCGTGGTACCAAGAGACCCAGTACTTC,CASSLEGRPPGLAWYQETQYF
TRBJ2-5,-,13,TRBV25-1,few,TGTGCCAGCAGTGCATTCCTCCAAGAGACCCAGTACTTC,CASSAFLQETQYF
TRBJ2-1,-,12,TRBV11-3,-,TGTGCCAGCAGCTCGGGACTCGATGAGCAGTTCTTC,CASSSGLDEQFF
TRBJ2-5,-,16,TRBV25-1,many,TGTGCCAGCAGTGAGCTGTTGCGGGTTCTAAAAGAGACCCAGTACTTC,CASSELLRVLKETQYF
TRBJ1-1,-,15,TRBV11-2,-,TGTGCCACCTCGTCCCCCAGGCTGGAGGGCACTGAAGCTTTCTTT,CATSSPRLEGTEAFF
TRBJ2-7,-,17,TRBV21-1,-,TGTGCCAGCAGCAAAGTCCGAGCGGGAGGTTCCATTGTAGGGGAGTACTTC,CASSKVRAGGSIVGEYF
TRBJ2-7,TRBD1,15,TRBV24-1,-,TGTGCCACCAGTGATCACCGGGACAGGTACTACGAGCAGTACTTC,CATSDHRDRYYEQYF
TRBJ2-1,-,17,TRBV7-2,few,TGTGCCAGCAGTCACCAAATGGGGGTCGGCTCCTACAATGAGCAGTTCTTC,CASSHQMGVGSYNEQFF
TRBJ2-2,-,15,TRBV5-1,few,TGCGCCAGCAGCTTGACCATTTTAGGCTCCGGGGAGCTGTTTTTT,CASSLTILGSGELFF
TRBJ1-4,TRBD1,14,TRBV3-1,few,TGTGCCAGCAGCCTGGACAGGGGGCTGAGGAAACTGTTTTTT,CASSLDRGLRKLFF
TRBJ2-1,-,14,TRBV20-1,many,TGCAGTGCTTCCATCTGGGACTCCTACAATGAGCAGTTCTTC,CSASIWDSYNEQFF
TRBJ2-1,-,12,TRBV5-1,-,TGCGCCAGCAGCTTGATGGTCGGAGGGGAGTTCTTC,CASSLMVGGEFF
TRBJ2-2,-,14,TRBV20-1,few,TGCAGTGCTAGAATGTCGGCAGGGCCCGGGGAGCTGTTTTTT,CSARMSAGPGELFF
TRBJ2-7,TRBD1,16,TRBV10-3,few,TGTGCCATCAGTGAGCTCGGGCAGGGGGCCACCTACGAGCAGTACTTC,CAISELGQGATYEQYF
TRBJ2-5,TRBD1,14,TRBV15,-,TGTGCCACCAGCCCCTGGACAGGGCGGGAGACCCAGTACTTC,CATSPWTGRETQYF